One and the same sample provided the 13 T cell receptor beta chains below, sequenced in a study of OX40 agonist ivuxolimab in advanced cancers. Profiled with immunoSEQ multiplex PCR; TCRdb holds only in-frame clones, not every one. Among tens of thousands of clones, about 94% were seen once, and the ten largest hold around a tenth. The material sequenced was CD4+ or CD8+ T cells sorted from blood, taken in a trial of the OX40 agonist ivuxolimab. The source of these receptors is an adult with an advanced solid tumor such as melanoma, head and neck, liver or kidney cancer.

This clone was seen a single time. The chain combines TRBV15 with TRBJ2-5, with 10 positions matching TRBD2. The V gene end was trimmed by 2 bases and the J gene end by 0 bases; junction bases not matched to a gene: 9. Germline CDR1 LNHNV, CDR2 YYDKDF (reference sequence). This CDR3 comprises 18 residues. The chain's CDR3 is CATSRTGLARSYQETQYF. The DNA for the CDR3 is TGTGCCACCAGCAGAACGGGACTAGCGCGTAGCTACCAAGAGACCCAGTACTTC. The complete variable domain, with remaining parts taken from reference TRBV15 and TRBJ2-5, reads DAMVIQNPRYQVTQFGKPVTLSCSQTLNHNVMYWYQQKSSQAPKLLFHYYDKDFNNEADTPDNFQSRRPNTSFCFLDIRSPGLGDTAMYLCATSRTGLARSYQETQYFGPGTRLLVL.

The V and J genes are TRBV9 and TRBJ2-3; tentative D call: TRBD1 (6 bases). Trimming took off 3 bases at V and 2 bases at J, with 10 bases between the two ends. This CDR3 spans 14 amino acids. Germline V gene lookup returns CDR1 SGDLS and CDR2 YYNGEE. CDR3 nucleotide sequence: TGTGCCAGCAGCGATGGACAGTCCACAGATACGCAGTATTTT. This gives the protein CASSDGQSTDTQYF. The entire variable domain, with the rest obtained from reference TRBV9 and TRBJ2-3, is as follows: DSGVTQTPKHLITATGQRVTLRCSPRSGDLSVYWYQQSLDQGLQFLIQYYNGEERAKGNILERFSAQQFPDLHSELNLSSLELGDSALYFCASSDGQSTDTQYFGPGTRLTVL.

V and J are TRBV7-9 and TRBJ2-2; D tentatively fits TRBD1 or TRBD2 (7 bases each). Trimming took off 5 bases at V and 7 bases at J, with 20 bases between the two ends. This CDR3 region has 16 residues. CDR1 is SEHNR, CDR2 FQNEAQ, per germline (reference sequence). The chain's CDR3 is CASSPTTGRADGELFF. CDR3 DNA: TGTGCCAGCAGCCCTACGACAGGGAGGGCGGACGGGGAGCTGTTTTTT.

The V and J genes are TRBV28 and TRBJ2-7; TRBD1 is a possible D gene (5 bases). Per the germline V gene, CDR1 is MDHEN and CDR2 is SYDVKM. CDR3 size: 11 residues. Trimming removed 6 bases at V and 11 bases at J, with 14 bases between. CDR3 amino acids: CASRFTDIEYF. As DNA, the CDR3 is TGTGCCAGCAGGTTCACGGACATCGAGTACTTC.

The rearrangement links TRBV19 to TRBJ2-1, with TRBD2 matching 9 bases. J gave up 7 bases and V 1 base, and 5 bases lay outside the gene matches. Per germline, CDR1 LNHDA and CDR2 SQIVND (reference sequence). The CDR3 contains 15 residues. For the CDR3, the DNA is TGTGCCAGTAGTATAGGTAGCGGGAGACTTAATGAGCAGTTCTTC. Amino acid sequence: CASSIGSGRLNEQFF.

The chain combines TRBV27 with TRBJ2-3; a weak D match, TRBD2 (6 bases). Germline V gives CDR1 MNHEY, CDR2 SMNVEV (reference sequence). Trimming pared 6 bases from V and 3 bases from J, leaving 16 bases between. This CDR3 is 15 amino acids long. The CDR3 DNA reads TGTGCCAGCAGACGACTAGTCTCTAAAACAGATACGCAGTATTTT. It codes for CASRRLVSKTDTQYF.

The V and J genes are TRBV7-2 and TRBJ2-1, with a possible D match to TRBD2 (5 bases). V was trimmed by 4 bases and J by 0 bases, leaving 7 bases between them. The CDR3 totals 14 residues. Germline CDR1 is SGHTA and CDR2 is FQGNSA. CDR3 DNA: TGTGCCAGCAGCTCCCGGGACTCCTACAATGAGCAGTTCTTC. It is translated as CASSSRDSYNEQFF.

The chain links TRBV27 to TRBJ1-2; weak D call: TRBD1 (5 bases). Germline-derived CDR1 and CDR2 are MNHEY and SMNVEV (reference sequence). V shed 2 bases and J shed 6 bases, with 10 bases lying between them. This CDR3 is 13 amino acids long. In nucleotides, the CDR3 is TGTGCCAGCAGTTTAGAGGGGAACGATGGCTACACCTTC. The encoded protein is CASSLEGNDGYTF.

The genes are TRBV27 and TRBJ2-7; TRBD1 aligns across 7 bases. This CDR3 is built from 15 residues. The V gene end was trimmed by 4 bases and the J gene end by 3 bases; junction bases not matched to a gene: 9. The germline V gene encodes CDR1 MNHEY and CDR2 SMNVEV (reference sequence). CDR3 residues: CASSSPQQGIYEQYF. The CDR3, as DNA: TGTGCCAGCAGTTCCCCCCAACAGGGGATCTACGAGCAGTACTTC.

The chain has TRBV7-3 and TRBJ1-6, with D possibly TRBD1 on 5 matching bases. With 1 base removed from V and 10 bases from J, the gap between germline ends came to 14 bases. Germline values: CDR1 SGHTA, CDR2 FQGTGA. The CDR3 is 15 amino acids. For the CDR3, the DNA is TGTGCCAGCAGCTTAAGTGGGGCAGGACAATCACCCCTCCACTTT. It is translated as CASSLSGAGQSPLHF.

The chain recombines TRBV4-3 with TRBJ2-1, with 9 bases identical to TRBD2. CDR3 size: 15 residues. Germline loops: CDR1 LGHNA, CDR2 YSLEER. V shed 4 bases, J shed 7 bases, and the junction held 8 bases outside the gene matches. CDR3 sequence reads: CASSLGREGQNEQFF. CDR3 DNA: TGCGCCAGCAGCCTGGGGCGGGAGGGCCAGAATGAGCAGTTCTTC.

V and J are TRBV6-1 and TRBJ2-5, with D uncertain. V gave up 4 bases and J gave up 5 bases, with 14 bases separating them. In germline, CDR1 is MNHNS, CDR2 SASEGT. The CDR3 consists of 14 residues. This CDR3 reads CASSVEASRETQYF. As DNA, the CDR3 is TGTGCCAGCAGTGTCGAGGCTAGTCGCGAGACCCAGTACTTC.

This clone showed up just once. V usage is TRBV7-2 and J usage is TRBJ2-7; D is possibly TRBD2 (6 bases). There are 14 residues in the CDR3. Trimming shortened V by 4 bases and J by 4 bases, and 14 bases separated the two germline ends. Germline values: CDR1 SGHTA, CDR2 FQGNSA. The CDR3 DNA is TGTGCCAGCAGCTCGGGCGGGACCTCGTACGAGCAGTACTTC. It translates to CASSSGGTSYEQYF.